The source of this T cell receptor beta chain is a study of blood T cell repertoires in COVID-19. For the study at large: Acute and convalescent COVID-19 specimens originated in the United States, Italy and Spain.

Germline V gene lookup returns CDR1 LGHNA and CDR2 YSLEER. The V and J ends lost 0 bases and 10 bases, in that order; junction bases with no gene match: 2. The CDR3 spans 13 residues. Only in-frame clones appear in the TCRdb table, and some are missing; sequencing was by immunoSEQ multiplex PCR. The sample contains 150,000 to 200,000 clones, around four fifths of which appear only once. Specimen: peripheral blood. The gene calls are TRBV4-3 and TRBJ1-2, with TRBD1 matching 10 bases. The source of this sequence is a woman aged 25 to 39 with acute or convalescent COVID-19. The CDR3 DNA sequence: TGCGCCAGCAGCCAAGATGGGACAGGGGTCTACACCTTC. It translates to CASSQDGTGVYTF.